The 20 T cell receptor beta chains in this list originate from one sample, sequenced in a study of control samples from healthy donors and cancer patients. Libraries were prepared by immunoSEQ multiplex PCR; TCRdb keeps only in-frame clonotypes and omits some of them. The profile shows about 98,000 clones, around 90% of them singletons. The sample was blood. Receptor source: a woman between 18 and 29 years old in good health.

The chain joins TRBV24-1 to TRBJ1-5, with 7 bases fitting TRBD1. V shed 6 bases and J 9 bases; nucleotides not matched to a gene: 7. Germline CDR1 KGHDR, CDR2 SFDVKD. The CDR3 spans 13 residues. CDR3 loop: CATSLTGDRPQHF. The CDR3 DNA is TGTGCCACCAGTTTAACAGGGGATAGGCCCCAGCATTTT.

The chain recombines TRBV15 with TRBJ1-5; weak D call: TRBD1 (5 bases). Trimming took 1 base from V and 5 from J, leaving 9 bases between them. Germline V gene sequence: CDR1 LNHNV, CDR2 YYDKDF (reference sequence). This CDR3 spans 14 amino acids. Here the CDR3 reads CATSRGTRYQPQHF. In nucleotides, the CDR3 is TGTGCCACCAGCAGAGGGACAAGGTATCAGCCCCAGCATTTT.

In this sample, this clone turned up a few times. The chain joins TRBV7-2 to TRBJ2-7; no reliable D call. V shed 5 bases and J shed 0 bases, with 11 bases lying between them. The CDR3 totals 14 residues. Looked up from germline, CDR1 is SGHTA and CDR2 is FQGNSA. CDR3 amino acids: CASSPELSSYEQYF. The CDR3 DNA is TGTGCCAGCAGCCCTGAGCTGAGCTCCTACGAGCAGTACTTC.

The genes are TRBV9 and TRBJ2-3; D is undetermined. The germline gives CDR1 SGDLS, CDR2 YYNGEE. The CDR3 has 11 residues. Between the trimmed V and J ends, which lost 3 bases and 2 bases, there was a span of 1 base. The CDR3 DNA is TGTGCCAGCAGCGACACAGATACGCAGTATTTT. Translated, it gives CASSDTDTQYF. Full variable domain (remainder filled in from reference TRBV9 and TRBJ2-3): DSGVTQTPKHLITATGQRVTLRCSPRSGDLSVYWYQQSLDQGLQFLIQYYNGEERAKGNILERFSAQQFPDLHSELNLSSLELGDSALYFCASSDTDTQYFGPGTRLTVL.

The chain links TRBV20-1 to TRBJ2-3; 10 bases are a match to TRBD2. Germline loops: CDR1 DFQATT, CDR2 SNEGSKA (reference sequence). Unmatched junction bases numbered 7, after V lost 3 bases and J lost 4 bases. CDR3 size: 15 residues. The CDR3 loop reads CSASLAGAVADTQYF. CDR3 nucleotides: TGCAGTGCTAGTCTAGCGGGAGCTGTCGCAGATACGCAGTATTTT.

This chain joins TRBV6-1 and TRBJ2-2; TRBD2 matches at 8 bases. In germline, CDR1 is MNHNS, CDR2 SASEGT. The ends lost 3 bases at V and 6 bases at J; junction bases unmatched: 6. The CDR3 is 15 residues long. As DNA, the CDR3 is TGTGCCAGCAGTGACCGGACTAGCAGGGCCGGGGAGCTGTTTTTT. It translates to CASSDRTSRAGELFF.

The chain recombines TRBV6-1 with TRBJ1-1, with D uncertain. The CDR3 extends over 18 amino acids. Germline loops: CDR1 MNHNS, CDR2 SASEGT. Trimming took 0 bases from V and 0 from J, leaving 17 bases between them. The DNA for the CDR3 is TGTGCCAGCAGTGAAGCGAAGTTCTTAAAGTTTATGAACACTGAAGCTTTCTTT. This translates into CASSEAKFLKFMNTEAFF.

The chain couples TRBV11-2 to TRBJ1-1; no firm D call. This CDR3 contains 12 residues. The V end lost 3 bases, the J end lost 5 bases, and 7 bases lay between the germline ends. CDR1 is SGHAT and CDR2 is FQNNGV in the germline V gene. The CDR3 coding sequence is TGTGCCAGCAGCTTTATGAGAACTGAAGCTTTCTTT. Translation gives CASSFMRTEAFF.

CDR3 amino acids: CASSQGVLYNSPLHF. Written as DNA, the CDR3 is TGTGCCAGCAGCCAGGGGGTTCTCTATAATTCACCCCTCCACTTT. V is TRBV5-8 and J is TRBJ1-6; the match to TRBD1 covers 7 bases. The J segment lost 3 bases and the V segment lost 4 bases, leaving 4 bases of the junction unmatched. The V gene's germline CDR1 is SGHTS and CDR2 YDEGEE. The CDR3 runs to 15 residues.

This chain joins TRBV28 and TRBJ1-6, with unresolved D. CDR1 and CDR2 from the germline V gene are MDHEN and SYDVKM. The CDR3 length is 13 residues. Trimming stripped 6 bases from V and 10 bases from J, with 13 bases between. The CDR3 protein is CASRGSKKSPLHF. The CDR3 DNA reads as TGTGCCAGCAGGGGCTCCAAGAAATCACCCCTCCACTTT.

The chain combines TRBV29-1 with TRBJ2-1; TRBD2 is a possible D gene (5 bases). The CDR3 totals 15 residues. Germline CDR1 is SQVTM and CDR2 is ANQGSEA. V lost 0 bases and J 0 bases, leaving 9 bases between the germline ends. The CDR3 DNA is TGCAGCGTTGAAGACCGGGGTAGCTCCTACAATGAGCAGTTCTTC. This gives the protein CSVEDRGSSYNEQFF.

The CDR3 DNA reads as TGCAGCGTTGGGCGGCAGGTTACCGGGGAGCTGTTTTTT. The encoded protein is CSVGRQVTGELFF. The chain is built from TRBV29-1 and TRBJ2-2; D unclear. The CDR3 has 13 amino acids. V was cut by 4 bases and J by 5 bases, with 11 bases left in between. Germline loops: CDR1 SQVTM, CDR2 ANQGSEA.

This rearrangement joins TRBV6-5 to TRBJ1-2; a weak D match, TRBD1 (5 bases). Trimming took off 2 bases at V and 3 bases at J, with 16 bases between the two ends. The CDR3 runs to 16 residues. Germline V CDR1 and CDR2: MNHEY, SVGAGI. CDR3 loop: CASSYVGGPYDYGYTF. Here the CDR3 DNA reads TGTGCCAGCAGTTACGTTGGGGGTCCCTATGACTATGGCTACACCTTC.

V is TRBV5-1 and J is TRBJ2-1, with 10 nucleotides matching TRBD2. Germline V gene lookup returns CDR1 SGHRS and CDR2 YFSETQ. Trimming cost V 2 bases and J 7 bases; bases outside gene matches: 9. The CDR3 totals 16 residues. In nucleotides, the CDR3 is TGCGCCAGCAGCTTATATCTAGCGGGAGTCGGGAATGAGCAGTTCTTC. Translated, it gives CASSLYLAGVGNEQFF.

The rearrangement joins TRBV5-1 to TRBJ2-5; TRBD1 matches at 9 bases. The ends lost 0 bases at V and 2 bases at J; junction bases unmatched: 2. The CDR3 length is 15 residues. Germline loops: CDR1 SGHRS, CDR2 YFSETQ. This CDR3 is CASSLEDRGQETQYF. The CDR3 bases are TGCGCCAGCAGCTTGGAGGACAGGGGTCAAGAGACCCAGTACTTC.

The chain joins TRBV29-1 to TRBJ2-7; 12 nucleotides agree with TRBD2. The CDR3 consists of 14 residues. Germline lookup yields CDR1 SQVTM and CDR2 ANQGSEA. The V gene end was trimmed by 7 bases and the J gene end by 4 bases; junction bases not matched to a gene: 8. The CDR3: CSAWTSGDRYEQYF. The CDR3 DNA is TGCAGCGCCTGGACTAGCGGGGACAGGTACGAGCAGTACTTC.

V is TRBV4-3 and J is TRBJ2-7, with D perhaps matching TRBD2 (5 bases). CDR3 size: 16 residues. Germline V gene lookup returns CDR1 LGHNA and CDR2 YSLEER. The ends were cut back, 1 base at V and 1 base at J, with 14 bases in the middle. DNA of the CDR3: TGCGCCAGCAGCCAAGGTATCAACGGGATTTCCTACGAGCAGTACTTC. Its translation: CASSQGINGISYEQYF.

This rearrangement joins TRBV27 to TRBJ1-2; D gene uncertain. V lost 1 base and J 8 bases, leaving 2 bases between the germline ends. The CDR3 totals 10 residues. Germline assignment: CDR1 MNHEY and CDR2 SMNVEV (reference sequence). In DNA form, the CDR3 reads TGTGCCAGCAGTTTATGGGGCTACACCTTC. This encodes CASSLWGYTF.

The V gene is TRBV5-1, the J gene TRBJ2-2; TRBD2 agrees at 9 bases. Per germline, CDR1 SGHRS and CDR2 YFSETQ. The trim removed 0 bases at V and 1 base at J, leaving 1 base unmatched. The CDR3 runs 16 residues. CDR3 nucleotides: TGCGCCAGCAGCTTGGAAGCGGGAGGGAACACCGGGGAGCTGTTTTTT. It encodes CASSLEAGGNTGELFF.

The rearrangement links TRBV5-6 to TRBJ1-1; maybe TRBD1 (5 bases). This CDR3 has 16 residues. Trimming shortened V by 6 bases and J by 4 bases, and 22 bases separated the two germline ends. CDR1 is SGHDT, CDR2 YYEEEE, per germline. The CDR3 coding sequence is TGTGCCAGCAACCCTTTCCTTTCAGGGCGGAGCACTGAAGCTTTCTTT. Its translation: CASNPFLSGRSTEAFF.